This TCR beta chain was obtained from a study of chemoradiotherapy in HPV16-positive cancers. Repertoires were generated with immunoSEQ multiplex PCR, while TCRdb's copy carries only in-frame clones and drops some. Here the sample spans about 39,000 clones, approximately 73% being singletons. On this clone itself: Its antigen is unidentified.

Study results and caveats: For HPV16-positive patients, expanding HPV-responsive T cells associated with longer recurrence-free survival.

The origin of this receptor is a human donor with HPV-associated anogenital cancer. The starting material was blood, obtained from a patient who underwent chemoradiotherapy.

The CDR3 loop reads CASSFGLAGADTQYF. CDR3 sequence (DNA): TGTGCCAGCAGCTTCGGACTAGCGGGGGCAGATACGCAGTATTTT. The V gene is TRBV5-5, the J gene TRBJ2-3, with 13 bases matching TRBD2. The V gene end was trimmed by 2 bases and the J gene end by 4 bases; junction bases not matched to a gene: 1. Per germline, CDR1 SGHKS and CDR2 YYEKEE (reference sequence). The CDR3 sequence is 15 residues long.